These 21 T cell receptor beta chains were sequenced from one sample in a study of a mutant IDH1 vaccine in newly diagnosed glioma. This sample's time point: week 5, during vaccination. In the vaccine, a single dose held 300 ug of the mutant IDH1 20-mer peptide, along with topical imiquimod. The antigens of these receptors remain unknown. The table came from immunoSEQ multiplex PCR; TCRdb's copy has only in-frame clones and leaves some out. The table records approximately 38,000 clones, 75% to 90% of them present only once. The material sequenced was PBMCs, taken from a glioma patient whose treatment included an IDH1 peptide vaccine. The receptors originated from a man aged 35 to 55 with glioma.

This sequence joins TRBV5-4 and TRBJ2-1, with 7 bases lining up with TRBD2. V lost 0 bases to trimming and J lost 3 bases; unmatched junction nucleotides: 6. The CDR3 runs to 16 residues. Per germline, CDR1 SGHNT and CDR2 YYREEE (reference sequence). CDR3 residues: CASSLATGGNYNEQFF. Written as DNA, the CDR3 is TGTGCCAGCAGCTTGGCGACGGGAGGAAACTACAATGAGCAGTTCTTC.

This clone was detected only a few times. This chain links TRBV5-1 with TRBJ1-5; D ambiguous. Trimming shortened V by 4 bases and J by 3 bases, and 14 bases separated the two germline ends. Per germline, CDR1 SGHRS and CDR2 YFSETQ. This CDR3 has 15 residues. CDR3: CASSPVPSTNQPQHF. CDR3 sequence (DNA): TGCGCCAGCAGCCCTGTTCCGAGTACCAATCAGCCCCAGCATTTT.

This chain links TRBV19 with TRBJ1-3; 10 nucleotides match TRBD1. This CDR3 spans 16 amino acids. V lost 4 bases, J lost 2 bases, and 5 bases stayed unmatched. In germline, CDR1 is LNHDA, CDR2 SQIVND (reference sequence). In DNA form, the CDR3 reads TGTGCCAGTAGTAAACGGGACAGGGGAGCTGGAAACACCATATATTTT. Protein: CASSKRDRGAGNTIYF.

This rearrangement joins TRBV5-8 to TRBJ2-3, with 12 bases fitting TRBD2. Germline V gene lookup returns CDR1 SGHTS and CDR2 YDEGEE. Trimming removed 3 bases from V and 6 bases from J; junction bases left unmatched: 5. The CDR3 runs to 15 residues. CDR3 nucleotides: TGTGCCAGCAGCTCCCTAGCGGGAGGGCGGGATACGCAGTATTTT. Residues: CASSSLAGGRDTQYF.

The rearrangement links TRBV4-3 to TRBJ2-1; TRBD2 is a possible D gene (6 bases). V lost 1 base and J 2 bases, leaving 15 bases between the germline ends. CDR1 is LGHNA and CDR2 is YSLEER in the germline V gene. There are 17 residues in the CDR3. DNA for the CDR3: TGCGCCAGCAGCCAAGGGGTGGGGGGAGTCGCCTACAATGAGCAGTTCTTC. Translated, it gives CASSQGVGGVAYNEQFF.

The rearrangement joins TRBV5-1 to TRBJ2-7; either TRBD1 or TRBD2 may supply D (7 bases each). V shed 2 bases and J shed 5 bases, with 11 bases lying between them. CDR3 length: 13 residues. Germline V lookup: CDR1 SGHRS, CDR2 YFSETQ. The CDR3 spells CASSFQGGNEQYF. CDR3 DNA sequence: TGCGCCAGCAGCTTTCAGGGGGGGAACGAGCAGTACTTC.

A few counts support this clone. CDR3 nucleotides: TGTGCCAGCAGTTGGGGGCAGTTCACCGGGGAGCTGTTTTTT. This gives the protein CASSWGQFTGELFF. The chain combines TRBV2 with TRBJ2-2, with D tentatively TRBD1 (6 bases). In germline, CDR1 is SNHLY, CDR2 FYNNEI. The CDR3 has 14 amino acids. V lost 5 bases and J 4 bases, leaving 11 bases between the germline ends. Drawing the rest from reference TRBV2 and TRBJ2-2, the complete variable domain is EPEVTQTPSHQVTQMGQEVILRCVPISNHLYFYWYRQILGQKVEFLVSFYNNEISEKSEIFDDQFSVERPDGSNFTLKIRSTKLEDSAMYFCASSWGQFTGELFFGEGSRLTVL.

The chain uses TRBV6-1 and TRBJ1-4; 8 bases agree with TRBD1. Germline CDR1 and CDR2: MNHNS and SASEGT. CDR3 length: 13 residues. The V segment lost 7 bases and the J segment 8 bases; nucleotides outside the gene matches: 6. CDR3 DNA sequence: TGTGCCAGCAACGACAGGGGTCGGGAAAAACTGTTTTTT. Translated, it gives CASNDRGREKLFF.

The rearrangement joins TRBV19 to TRBJ2-7; 7 nucleotides agree with TRBD1. CDR1 and CDR2 from the germline V gene are LNHDA and SQIVND (reference sequence). The CDR3 length is 15 residues. J lost 2 bases, V lost 6 bases, and 10 bases had no gene match. The CDR3 loop is CASRGYRQGPYEQYF. CDR3 DNA sequence: TGTGCCAGTAGGGGGTACAGACAGGGACCCTACGAGCAGTACTTC.

The genes are TRBV5-5 and TRBJ2-6, with D maybe TRBD1 (6 bases). Germline V lookup: CDR1 SGHKS, CDR2 YYEKEE (reference sequence). Deletions cut 3 bases from V and 0 bases from J, with 13 bases between. This CDR3 region has 17 residues. The CDR3 loop reads CASSWPTTGSGANVLTF. CDR3 DNA sequence: TGTGCCAGCAGCTGGCCCACGACAGGCTCTGGGGCCAACGTCCTGACTTTC.

The rearrangement links TRBV6-5 to TRBJ2-3; D is perhaps TRBD2 (5 bases). Trimming took off 2 bases at V and 2 bases at J, with 14 bases between the two ends. The CDR3 length is 16 residues. Per the germline V gene, CDR1 is MNHEY and CDR2 is SVGAGI. As DNA, the CDR3 is TGTGCCAGCAGTTACACGTCGGGATCAACCACAGATACGCAGTATTTT. Its protein product is CASSYTSGSTTDTQYF.

This sequence joins TRBV6-5 and TRBJ2-1; D is unclear. V was cut by 10 bases and J by 5 bases, with 3 bases left in between. This CDR3 is 9 amino acids long. Germline loops: CDR1 MNHEY, CDR2 SVGAGI. The CDR3 bases are TGTGCCACCGACAATGAGCAGTTCTTC. Residues: CATDNEQFF.

The chain couples TRBV2 to TRBJ2-2, with TRBD2 matching over 9 bases. Germline lookup yields CDR1 SNHLY and CDR2 FYNNEI. CDR3 length: 16 amino acids. V lost 4 bases to trimming and J lost 4 bases; unmatched junction nucleotides: 7. The CDR3 DNA sequence: TGTGCCAGCAGTGCGTCAGGACTAGCGAGCACCGGGGAGCTGTTTTTT. It yields the protein CASSASGLASTGELFF.

The chain uses TRBV5-6 and TRBJ2-3; 13 bases match TRBD2. Germline V gene lookup returns CDR1 SGHDT and CDR2 YYEEEE. The CDR3 loop spans 16 amino acids. Trimming cost V 3 bases and J 2 bases; bases outside gene matches: 3. The CDR3 loop reads CASSWGLAGNTDTQYF. DNA of the CDR3: TGTGCCAGCAGCTGGGGACTAGCGGGGAACACAGATACGCAGTATTTT. Full variable domain (remainder filled in from reference TRBV5-6 and TRBJ2-3): DAGVTQSPTHLIKTRGQQVTLRCSPKSGHDTVSWYQQALGQGPQFIFQYYEEEERQRGNFPDRFSGHQFPNYSSELNVNALLLGDSALYLCASSWGLAGNTDTQYFGPGTRLTVL.

V gene TRBV5-4 combines with J gene TRBJ2-2; D is perhaps TRBD2 (5 bases). The germline V and J ends were trimmed by 1 base and 7 bases, with 20 bases remaining between them. The CDR3 runs to 17 residues. Germline lookup yields CDR1 SGHNT and CDR2 YYREEE (reference sequence). The CDR3 loop is CASSLYVLSRAGGELFF. The CDR3 DNA sequence: TGTGCCAGCAGCTTGTATGTTTTGTCGCGGGCCGGCGGGGAGCTGTTTTTT.

The chain employs TRBV27 and TRBJ2-5, with TRBD1 matching over 8 bases. Trimming took 4 bases from V and 9 from J; bases not matched to a gene: 10. The CDR3 has 14 amino acids. Germline lookup yields CDR1 MNHEY and CDR2 SMNVEV (reference sequence). The CDR3, as DNA: TGTGCCAGCAGTTCCCACCAGGGGGCTAAGGCCCAGTACTTC. It specifies CASSSHQGAKAQYF.

CDR3 amino acids: CASSRGGQGAGGYTF. Written as DNA, the CDR3 is TGTGCCAGCAGTAGGGGGGGACAGGGGGCAGGAGGCTACACCTTC. This chain joins TRBV2 and TRBJ1-2; 12 bases fit TRBD1. The germline V gene has CDR1 SNHLY and CDR2 FYNNEI. The CDR3 covers 15 residues. Trimming took 5 bases from V and 8 from J; bases not matched to a gene: 9.

The chain links TRBV7-9 to TRBJ2-2; D is possibly TRBD2 (6 bases). Trimming pared 4 bases from V and 0 bases from J, leaving 12 bases between. The germline V gene has CDR1 SEHNR and CDR2 FQNEAQ (reference sequence). CDR3 length equals 16 residues. The CDR3 DNA is TGTGCCAGCAGCTCCCAGGGAGGAACGAACACCGGGGAGCTGTTTTTT. As protein: CASSSQGGTNTGELFF.

This clone was observed a handful of times. Here the CDR3 DNA reads TGTGCCAGCAGTGGTAGAAAGGGATCCTACGAGCAGTACTTC. Its translation is CASSGRKGSYEQYF. The chain uses TRBV6-1 and TRBJ2-7, with unresolved D. Germline V lookup: CDR1 MNHNS, CDR2 SASEGT. The CDR3 loop spans 14 amino acids. V was cut by 4 bases and J by 1 base, with 11 bases left in between.

The V call is TRBV5-4, the J call TRBJ2-1, with unresolved D. CDR3 size: 12 residues. In germline, CDR1 is SGHNT, CDR2 YYREEE (reference sequence). V lost 1 base, J lost 8 bases, and 7 bases lay in between. In DNA form, the CDR3 reads TGTGCCAGCAGCTTGTTGGGCTATGAGCAGTTCTTC. Protein product: CASSLLGYEQFF.

The chain carries TRBV7-3 and TRBJ2-7, with no clear D. The CDR3 is 13 residues long. CDR1 is SGHTA and CDR2 is FQGTGA in the germline V gene. The ends were cut back, 2 bases at V and 1 base at J, with 6 bases in the middle. In DNA form, the CDR3 reads TGTGCCAGCAGCTTATCGGATTCCTACGAGCAGTACTTC. Protein product: CASSLSDSYEQYF.